This T cell receptor (beta chain) was sequenced in a study of blood T cell repertoires in COVID-19. About the research overall: The samples span acute and convalescent COVID-19 from the United States, Italy and Spain. PBMCs, B-cell-depleted T cells, or T cells were the source of the cDNA or gDNA that made up the material.

This clone occurred once. Cohort 3 donors counted as recovered after two negative PCRs, clearance, or resolved symptoms. The protocol was immunoSEQ multiplex PCR, while the TCRdb copy is restricted to in-frame clones and leaves out a portion. The sample lists some 160,000 clones; 70% to 90% were seen once. The germline gives CDR1 DFQATT, CDR2 SNEGSKA (reference sequence). V was clipped by 3 bases and J by 2 bases; unmatched bases: 6. The CDR3 spans 14 residues. The sequencing sample was made of PBMCs or T cells enriched from blood (not recorded which). The chain has TRBV20-1 and TRBJ2-7; 8 positions agree with TRBD2. This receptor was taken from a woman in her 40s who had recovered from COVID-19. In DNA, the CDR3 is TGCAGTGCTAGTGCTAGCGGGCTCCCCTACGAGCAGTACTTC. It specifies CSASASGLPYEQYF.